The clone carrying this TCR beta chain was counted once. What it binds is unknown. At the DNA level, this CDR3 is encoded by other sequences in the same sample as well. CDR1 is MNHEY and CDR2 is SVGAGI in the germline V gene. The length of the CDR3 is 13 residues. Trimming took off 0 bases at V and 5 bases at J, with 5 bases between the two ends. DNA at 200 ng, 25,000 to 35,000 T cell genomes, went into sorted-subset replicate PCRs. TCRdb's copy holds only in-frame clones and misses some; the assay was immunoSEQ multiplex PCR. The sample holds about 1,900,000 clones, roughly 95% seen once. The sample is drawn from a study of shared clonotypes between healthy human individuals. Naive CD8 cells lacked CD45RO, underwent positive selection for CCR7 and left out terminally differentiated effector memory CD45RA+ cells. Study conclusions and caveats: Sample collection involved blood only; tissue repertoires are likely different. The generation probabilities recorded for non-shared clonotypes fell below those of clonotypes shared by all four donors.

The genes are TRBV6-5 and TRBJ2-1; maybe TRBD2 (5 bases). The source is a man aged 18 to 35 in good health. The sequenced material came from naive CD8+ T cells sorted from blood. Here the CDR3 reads CASSYSGDNEQFF. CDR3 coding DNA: TGTGCCAGCAGTTACTCGGGAGACAATGAGCAGTTCTTC.